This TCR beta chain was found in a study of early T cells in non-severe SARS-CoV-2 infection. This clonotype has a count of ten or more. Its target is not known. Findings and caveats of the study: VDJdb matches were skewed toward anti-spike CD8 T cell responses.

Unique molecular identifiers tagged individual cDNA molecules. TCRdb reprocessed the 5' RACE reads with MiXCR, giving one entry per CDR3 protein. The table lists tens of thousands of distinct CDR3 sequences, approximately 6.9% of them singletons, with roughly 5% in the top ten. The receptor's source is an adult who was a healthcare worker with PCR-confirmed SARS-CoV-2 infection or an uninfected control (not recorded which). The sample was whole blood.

CDR3 in amino acids: CASSQGVGAGQPQHF. As DNA, the CDR3 is TGCGCCAGCAGCCAAGGGGTCGGGGCTGGTCAGCCCCAGCATTTT. V usage is TRBV4-3 and J usage is TRBJ1-5; possibly TRBD1 for D (5 bases). Trimming took off 1 base at V and 6 bases at J, with 13 bases between the two ends. The CDR3 sequence is 15 residues long. Germline V gene lookup returns CDR1 LGHNA and CDR2 YSLEER.